The 21 T cell receptor beta chains below all came from one sample that was sequenced in a study of cytomegalovirus exposure and HLA in healthy donors. PCR amplification relied on 60 Vbeta primers (plus 13 Jbeta primers). Sequencing was performed with immunoSEQ multiplex PCR; in TCRdb, only in-frame clones are kept and a portion is missing. The table includes some 130,000 clones, around 70% detected once. Source material: PBMCs. The receptors were gathered from a male donor in good health and CMV-seronegative.

The V call is TRBV7-2, the J call TRBJ2-1, with TRBD1 matching 7 bases. V was clipped by 5 bases and J by 6 bases; unmatched bases: 4. The CDR3 length is 13 residues. From germline, CDR1 is SGHTA and CDR2 FQGNSA. CDR3 in amino acids: CASSARGFNEQFF. The CDR3 DNA reads TGTGCCAGCAGCGCCAGGGGGTTCAATGAGCAGTTCTTC. The whole variable domain, filled in from reference TRBV7-2 and TRBJ2-1, reads GAGVSQSPSNKVTEKGKDVELRCDPISGHTALYWYRQSLGQGLEFLIYFQGNSAPDKSGLPSDRFSAERTGGSVSTLTIQRTQQEDSAVYLCASSARGFNEQFFGPGTRLTVL.

The chain employs TRBV14 and TRBJ2-7; 11 bases match TRBD2. Germline CDR1 SGHDN, CDR2 FVKESK. This CDR3 comprises 14 residues. The V segment lost 2 bases and the J segment 4 bases; nucleotides outside the gene matches: 1. CDR3 sequence reads: CASSQLAGGYEQYF. CDR3 nucleotides: TGTGCCAGCAGCCAACTAGCGGGGGGATACGAGCAGTACTTC. Looking up the rest from reference TRBV14 and TRBJ2-7 gives the full variable domain: EAGVTQFPSHSVIEKGQTVTLRCDPISGHDNLYWYRRVMGKEIKFLLHFVKESKQDESGMPNNRFLAERTGGTYSTLKVQPAELEDSGVYFCASSQLAGGYEQYFGPGTRLTVT.

V gene TRBV11-1 combines with J gene TRBJ2-1, with TRBD2 matching over 8 bases. Germline CDR1 and CDR2: SGHAT and FQDESV (reference sequence). Losses at the gene ends were 3 bases for V and 1 base for J; bases not matched to a gene: 8. The CDR3 covers 17 residues. CDR3 region: CASSLATSGLSYNEQFF. The CDR3 region has the DNA TGTGCCAGCAGCTTGGCAACTAGCGGCTTGTCCTACAATGAGCAGTTCTTC.

CDR3 in DNA: TGTGCCAGCAGCGTCCGACGAGGGAATGAGCAGTTCTTC. Translated: CASSVRRGNEQFF. This sequence joins TRBV7-6 and TRBJ2-1, with a tentative D call TRBD2 (5 bases). V dropped 5 bases and J dropped 7 bases, with 12 bases sitting between them. The CDR3 is made up of 13 amino acids. The germline CDR1 and CDR2 sequences are SGHVS and FNYEAQ.

The V and J genes are TRBV30 and TRBJ2-7; possibly TRBD1 for D (6 bases). Germline CDR1 is GTSNPN and CDR2 is SVGIG (reference sequence). Trimming shortened V by 2 bases and J by 5 bases, and 10 bases separated the two germline ends. The CDR3 contains 12 residues. CDR3: CAWSPQGDEQYF. The CDR3 nucleotides are TGTGCCTGGAGTCCACAGGGTGACGAGCAGTACTTC.

This chain joins TRBV2 and TRBJ2-7, with a possible D match to TRBD2 (5 bases). Trimming cost V 6 bases and J 5 bases, with 14 bases left between them. The CDR3 has 13 residues. Germline-derived CDR1 and CDR2 are SNHLY and FYNNEI. CDR3 region: CASSSLPEDEQYF. CDR3 bases: TGTGCCAGCAGCTCCCTTCCGGAGGACGAGCAGTACTTC.

This clone came up a few times. The chain has TRBV7-2 and TRBJ1-1; D is unresolved. The CDR3 has 13 amino acids. Trimming took off 5 bases at V and 1 base at J, with 8 bases between the two ends. CDR1 is SGHTA and CDR2 is FQGNSA in the germline V gene. CDR3 sequence: CASSPHGNTEAFF. The CDR3 DNA reads TGTGCCAGCAGCCCCCACGGGAACACTGAAGCTTTCTTT.

The J gene is TRBJ2-3, the V gene TRBV6-1; 13 bases map to TRBD2. The CDR3 is made up of 14 amino acids. J gave up 2 bases and V 8 bases, and 1 base lay outside the gene matches. In germline, CDR1 is MNHNS, CDR2 SASEGT. The CDR3 protein is CASGTSGTTDTQYF. The CDR3 DNA sequence: TGTGCCAGCGGGACTAGCGGGACCACAGATACGCAGTATTTT.

The chain combines TRBV6-1 with TRBJ1-5; TRBD1 matches 8 bases. Germline trimming cut 7 bases from V and 2 bases from J; bases unmatched to any gene: 7. This CDR3 comprises 15 residues. The germline gives CDR1 MNHNS, CDR2 SASEGT. The CDR3 sequence is CASTRDRSGNQPQHF. The CDR3 DNA reads as TGTGCCAGCACCCGGGACAGGAGCGGCAATCAGCCCCAGCATTTT.

The chain uses TRBV14 and TRBJ2-7; 10 bases line up with TRBD1. J was trimmed by 3 bases and V by 0 bases; bases with no gene match: 5. Per the germline V gene, CDR1 is SGHDN and CDR2 is FVKESK. The CDR3 extends over 16 amino acids. In DNA, the CDR3 is TGTGCCAGCAGCCAAGAAATGACAGGGGGCTTCTACGAGCAGTACTTC. This translates into CASSQEMTGGFYEQYF.

The J gene is TRBJ1-1, the V gene TRBV5-8; D gene uncertain. The CDR3 extends over 11 amino acids. The V end was cut by 4 bases, the J end by 5 bases, with 6 bases between. The germline V gene has CDR1 SGHTS and CDR2 YDEGEE. The CDR3 reads CASSPRTEAFF. The CDR3 DNA is TGTGCCAGCAGCCCCCGGACTGAAGCTTTCTTT.

This clone was counted only a few times. The genes are TRBV4-1 and TRBJ2-4, with 11 bases lining up with TRBD2. This CDR3 is built from 18 residues. From germline, CDR1 is MGHRA and CDR2 YSYEKL. V gave up 1 base and J gave up 1 base; unmatched junction bases: 6. The CDR3 region has the DNA TGCGCCAGCAGCCAAGGATTACTAGCGGGGGCGGCCAAAAACATTCAGTACTTC. Residues: CASSQGLLAGAAKNIQYF.

This clone was counted once. The CDR3 is CASSLRQGVKKTQYF. The DNA for the CDR3 is TGTGCCAGCAGTTTAAGGCAGGGGGTGAAGAAGACCCAGTACTTC. The V gene is TRBV28, the J gene TRBJ2-5; 7 positions agree with TRBD1. The CDR3 loop spans 15 amino acids. Germline lookup yields CDR1 MDHEN and CDR2 SYDVKM. Unmatched junction bases numbered 9, after V lost 2 bases and J lost 6 bases.

The chain recombines TRBV29-1 with TRBJ1-2, with D perhaps matching TRBD1 (5 bases). The germline CDR1 and CDR2 sequences are SQVTM and ANQGSEA. Between the trimmed V and J ends, which lost 6 bases and 3 bases, there was a span of 17 bases. The CDR3 consists of 14 residues. The CDR3 DNA follows: TGCAGCGTGACTGAATCGGGGGGATACTATGGCTACACCTTC. It encodes CSVTESGGYYGYTF.

On this clone itself: Other DNA sequences in this sample translate to the same CDR3. The chain links TRBV9 to TRBJ2-1; 10 bases map to TRBD2. Germline assignment: CDR1 SGDLS and CDR2 YYNGEE. V shed 0 bases, J shed 2 bases, and the junction held 2 bases outside the gene matches. This CDR3 comprises 16 residues. CDR3: CASSVGTSGTYNEQFF. Written as DNA, the CDR3 is TGTGCCAGCAGCGTAGGGACTAGCGGAACCTACAATGAGCAGTTCTTC.

The CDR3 sequence: CASSQGVVAGGNEQFF. The CDR3 coding sequence is TGCGCCAGCAGCCAGGGAGTGGTAGCGGGAGGCAATGAGCAGTTCTTC. The chain has TRBV5-1 and TRBJ2-1, with 10 bases that match TRBD2. Germline V lookup: CDR1 SGHRS, CDR2 YFSETQ. With V trimmed by 4 bases and J by 6 bases, 10 bases remained unmatched. CDR3 length: 16 amino acids.

The chain's CDR3 is CASSGGLAGTPGANVLTF. The CDR3 coding sequence is TGCGCCAGCAGCGGGGGACTAGCGGGAACCCCTGGGGCCAACGTCCTGACTTTC. The genes are TRBV5-1 and TRBJ2-6, with 13 bases fitting TRBD2. V shed 4 bases and J 2 bases; nucleotides not matched to a gene: 6. The V gene's germline CDR1 is SGHRS and CDR2 YFSETQ. The CDR3 contains 18 residues.

This chain connects TRBV28 to TRBJ1-3; TRBD1 is a possible D gene (6 bases). The ends were cut back, 5 bases at V and 0 bases at J, with 14 bases in the middle. Looked up from germline, CDR1 is MDHEN and CDR2 is SYDVKM. The CDR3 covers 16 residues. Here the CDR3 reads CASSTGHFLSGNTIYF. CDR3 nucleotide sequence: TGTGCCAGCAGTACGGGACATTTCCTCTCTGGAAACACCATATATTTT.

Here the CDR3 reads CAWSVRTTEQFF. For the CDR3, the DNA is TGTGCCTGGAGTGTACGGACAACTGAGCAGTTCTTC. The J gene is TRBJ2-1, the V gene TRBV30, with a tentative D call TRBD1 (5 bases). The CDR3 covers 12 residues. The germline CDR1 and CDR2 sequences are GTSNPN and SVGIG (reference sequence). The V end lost 0 bases, the J end lost 9 bases, and 9 bases lay between the germline ends.

V is TRBV4-3 and J is TRBJ2-6; tentatively, D is TRBD1 (6 bases). Germline V gives CDR1 LGHNA, CDR2 YSLEER. Trimming took 4 bases from V and 2 from J, leaving 12 bases between them. The CDR3 consists of 16 residues. CDR3 sequence: CASSPSRTAGANVLTF. The CDR3 DNA follows: TGCGCCAGCAGCCCCTCCCGGACAGCTGGGGCCAACGTCCTGACTTTC.

The rearrangement joins TRBV30 to TRBJ2-1; 8 nucleotides line up with TRBD2. CDR3 length: 14 residues. The germline V gene encodes CDR1 GTSNPN and CDR2 SVGIG (reference sequence). After removal of 3 bases from V and 0 bases from J, the junction contained 1 base not matched to a gene. The CDR3 bases are TGTGCCTGGAGCGGGGGGGTCTCCTACAATGAGCAGTTCTTC. Translating it yields CAWSGGVSYNEQFF.